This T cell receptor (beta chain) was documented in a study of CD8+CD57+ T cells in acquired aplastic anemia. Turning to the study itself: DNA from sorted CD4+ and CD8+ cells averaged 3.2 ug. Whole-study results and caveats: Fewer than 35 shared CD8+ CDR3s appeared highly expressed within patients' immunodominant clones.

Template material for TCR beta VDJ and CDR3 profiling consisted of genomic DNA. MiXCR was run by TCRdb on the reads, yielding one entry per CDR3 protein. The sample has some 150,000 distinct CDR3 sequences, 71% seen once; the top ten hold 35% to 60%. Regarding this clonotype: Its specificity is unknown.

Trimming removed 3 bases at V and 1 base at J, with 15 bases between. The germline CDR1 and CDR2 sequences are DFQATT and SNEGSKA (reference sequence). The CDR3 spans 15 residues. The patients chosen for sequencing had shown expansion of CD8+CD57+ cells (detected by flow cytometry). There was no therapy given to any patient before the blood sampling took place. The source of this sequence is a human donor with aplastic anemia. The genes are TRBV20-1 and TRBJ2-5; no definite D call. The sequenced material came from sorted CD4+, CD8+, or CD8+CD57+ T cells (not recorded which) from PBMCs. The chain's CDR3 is CSARDGKGIQETQYF. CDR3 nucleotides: TGCAGTGCTAGGGACGGAAAGGGCATCCAAGAGACCCAGTACTTC.